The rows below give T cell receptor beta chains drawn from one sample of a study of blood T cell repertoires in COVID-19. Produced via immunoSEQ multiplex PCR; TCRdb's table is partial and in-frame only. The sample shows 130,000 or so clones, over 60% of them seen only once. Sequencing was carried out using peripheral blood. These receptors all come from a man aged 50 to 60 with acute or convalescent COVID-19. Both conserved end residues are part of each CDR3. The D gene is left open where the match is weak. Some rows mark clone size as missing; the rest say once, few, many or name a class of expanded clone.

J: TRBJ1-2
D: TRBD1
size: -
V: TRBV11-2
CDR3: CASSATGGSGYGYTF
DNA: TGTGCCAGCAGCGCTACAGGGGGTTCTGGCTATGGCTACACCTTC

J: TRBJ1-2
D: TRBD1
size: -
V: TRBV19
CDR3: CASSKIPGQGADGYTF
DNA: TGTGCCAGTAGTAAAATCCCGGGACAGGGGGCGGATGGCTACACCTTC

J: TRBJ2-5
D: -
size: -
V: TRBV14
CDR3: CASSQAWSQETQYF
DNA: TGTGCCAGCAGCCAAGCGTGGAGCCAAGAGACCCAGTACTTC

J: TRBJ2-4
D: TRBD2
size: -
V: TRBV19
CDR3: CASSPLIGGRAKNIQYF
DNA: TGTGCCAGTAGCCCTCTAATCGGCGGGAGAGCCAAAAACATTCAGTACTTC

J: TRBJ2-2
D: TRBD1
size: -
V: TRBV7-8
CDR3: CASSLTQGAGELFF
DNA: TGTGCCAGCAGCTTAACACAGGGGGCCGGGGAGCTGTTTTTT

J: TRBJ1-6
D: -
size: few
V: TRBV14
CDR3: CASSRTAVNSPLHF
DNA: TGTGCCAGCAGCCGGACAGCCGTCAATTCACCCCTCCACTTT

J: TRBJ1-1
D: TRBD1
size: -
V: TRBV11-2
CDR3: CASTVTGGTEAFF
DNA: TGTGCCAGCACCGTTACAGGGGGCACTGAAGCTTTCTTT

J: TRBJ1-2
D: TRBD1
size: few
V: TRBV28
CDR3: CASSLIGRGQGGYTF
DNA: TGTGCCAGCAGTTTAATTGGCAGGGGGCAAGGTGGCTACACCTTC

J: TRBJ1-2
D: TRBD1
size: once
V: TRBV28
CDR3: CASSAPGQGGGYGYTF
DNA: TGTGCCAGCAGTGCCCCAGGCCAGGGGGGTGGGTATGGCTACACCTTC

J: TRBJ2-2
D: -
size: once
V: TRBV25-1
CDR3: CASSEAVSNTGELFF
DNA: TGTGCCAGCAGTGAAGCGGTATCGAACACCGGGGAGCTGTTTTTT

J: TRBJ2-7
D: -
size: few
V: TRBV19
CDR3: CASSIVSLPPFSYEQYF
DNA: TGTGCCAGTAGTATAGTGTCACTCCCACCTTTCTCCTACGAGCAGTACTTC

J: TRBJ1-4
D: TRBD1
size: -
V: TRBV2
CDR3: CASKAGTANEKLFF
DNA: TGTGCCAGCAAGGCCGGGACAGCAAATGAAAAACTGTTTTTT

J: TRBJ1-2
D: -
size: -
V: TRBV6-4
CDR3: CASSDRGGYTF
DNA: TGTGCCAGCAGTGACAGGGGCGGCTACACCTTC

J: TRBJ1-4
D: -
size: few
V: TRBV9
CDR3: CASSVGRSDEKLFF
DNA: TGTGCCAGCAGCGTTGGAAGGAGTGATGAAAAACTGTTTTTT

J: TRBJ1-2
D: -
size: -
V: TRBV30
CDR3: CAWSRGSEYGYTF
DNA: TGTGCCTGGAGTCGGGGGTCGGAGTATGGCTACACCTTC

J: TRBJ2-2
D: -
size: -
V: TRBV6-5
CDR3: CASRLTGMEGELFF
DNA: TGTGCCAGCAGACTCACAGGGATGGAGGGGGAGCTGTTTTTT

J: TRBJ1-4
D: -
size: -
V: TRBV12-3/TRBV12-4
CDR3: CASSGATNEKLFF
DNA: TGTGCCAGCTCGGGGGCAACTAATGAAAAACTGTTTTTT

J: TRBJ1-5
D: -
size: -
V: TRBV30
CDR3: CAWSGAQGNQPQHF
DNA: TGTGCCTGGAGTGGTGCTCAGGGCAATCAGCCCCAGCATTTT

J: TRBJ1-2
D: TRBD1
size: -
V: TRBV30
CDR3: CAWREAGTGGERNYGYTF
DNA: TGTGCCTGGAGGGAGGCCGGGACAGGGGGCGAAAGAAACTATGGCTACACCTTC

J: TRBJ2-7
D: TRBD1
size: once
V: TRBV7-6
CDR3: CASSPPGTAYEQYF
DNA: TGTGCCAGCAGCCCGCCCGGGACAGCCTACGAGCAGTACTTC

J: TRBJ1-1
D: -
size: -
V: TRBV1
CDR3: CTSSQEDSENTEAFF
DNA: TGCACCAGCAGCCAAGAGGACAGTGAGAACACTGAAGCTTTCTTT

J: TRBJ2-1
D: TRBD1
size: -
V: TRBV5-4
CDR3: CASNEGQVYNEQFF
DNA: TGTGCCAGCAACGAGGGACAGGTCTACAATGAGCAGTTCTTC

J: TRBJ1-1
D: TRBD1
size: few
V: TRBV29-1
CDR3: CSVADRDGNRAEAFF
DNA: TGCAGCGTAGCAGACAGGGACGGGAATCGGGCTGAAGCTTTCTTT

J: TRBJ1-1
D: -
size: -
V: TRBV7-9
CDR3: CASSFRTGKGNTEAFF
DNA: TGTGCCAGCAGCTTTAGAACAGGGAAGGGGAACACTGAAGCTTTCTTT

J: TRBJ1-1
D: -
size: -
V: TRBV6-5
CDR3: CAIGQTNTEAFF
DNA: TGTGCCATCGGACAGACGAACACTGAAGCTTTCTTT

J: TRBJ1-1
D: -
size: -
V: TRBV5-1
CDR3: CASSGQAIGTEAFF
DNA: TGCGCCAGCAGCGGTCAAGCGATCGGCACTGAAGCTTTCTTT

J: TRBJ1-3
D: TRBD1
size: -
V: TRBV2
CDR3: CASSGRGTSGNTIYF
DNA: TGTGCCAGCAGCGGCAGGGGGACCTCTGGAAACACCATATATTTT

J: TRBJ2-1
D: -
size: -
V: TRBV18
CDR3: CASSPYSGSYNEQFF
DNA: TGTGCCAGCTCACCTTACAGTGGCTCCTACAATGAGCAGTTCTTC

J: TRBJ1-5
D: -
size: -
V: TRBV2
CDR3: CASSDSHSNQPQHF
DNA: TGTGCCAGCAGTGACAGTCATAGCAATCAGCCCCAGCATTTT

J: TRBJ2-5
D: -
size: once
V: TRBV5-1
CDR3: CASRLQGQETQYF
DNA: TGCGCCAGCCGACTCCAGGGTCAAGAGACCCAGTACTTC

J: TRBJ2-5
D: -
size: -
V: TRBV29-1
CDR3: CSVASRTAQETQYF
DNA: TGCAGCGTTGCGTCCAGGACAGCCCAAGAGACCCAGTACTTC

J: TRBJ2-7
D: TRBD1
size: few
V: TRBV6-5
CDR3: CASSRPGTGAYEQYF
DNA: TGTGCCAGCAGCCGTCCCGGGACAGGGGCCTACGAGCAGTACTTC

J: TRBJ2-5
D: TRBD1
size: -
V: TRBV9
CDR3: CASSSLGTAKAETQYF
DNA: TGTGCCAGCAGCTCCCTCGGGACAGCTAAGGCAGAGACCCAGTACTTC

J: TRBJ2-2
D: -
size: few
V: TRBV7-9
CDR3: CASSRSGTGELFF
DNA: TGTGCCAGCAGCAGATCAGGTACCGGGGAGCTGTTTTTT

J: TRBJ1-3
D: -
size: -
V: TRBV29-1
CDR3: CSVEGQVGNTIYF
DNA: TGCAGCGTTGAAGGACAAGTTGGAAACACCATATATTTT

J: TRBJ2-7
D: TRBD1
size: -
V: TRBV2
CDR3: CASRSGQANYEQYF
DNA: TGTGCCAGCAGGTCGGGACAGGCGAACTACGAGCAGTACTTC

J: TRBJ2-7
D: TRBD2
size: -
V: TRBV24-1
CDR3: CATSGDSGGPPYEQYF
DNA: TGTGCCACCAGTGGGGATAGCGGGGGACCGCCCTACGAGCAGTACTTC

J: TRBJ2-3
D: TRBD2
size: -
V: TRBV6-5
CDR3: CASTSGGAADTQYF
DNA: TGTGCCAGCACCAGCGGGGGGGCCGCAGATACGCAGTATTTT

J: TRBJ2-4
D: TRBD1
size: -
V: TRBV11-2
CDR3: CASSSTSGTGKNIQYF
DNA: TGTGCCAGCAGCTCCACCTCGGGGACAGGGAAAAACATTCAGTACTTC

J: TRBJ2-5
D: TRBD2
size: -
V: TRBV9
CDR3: CASSAYSGGAHLQQETQYF
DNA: TGTGCCAGCAGCGCCTATAGCGGGGGGGCCCATCTACAACAAGAGACCCAGTACTTC

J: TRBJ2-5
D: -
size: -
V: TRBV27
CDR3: CASSQGGETQYF
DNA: TGTGCCAGTTCACAGGGGGGGGAGACCCAGTACTTC

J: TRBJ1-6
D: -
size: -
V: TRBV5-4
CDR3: CASSLAGNSPLHF
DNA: TGTGCCAGCAGCTTGGCGGGGAATTCACCCCTCCACTTT

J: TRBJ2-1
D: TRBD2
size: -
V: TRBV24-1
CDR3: CATSDPRLAGQANNEQFF
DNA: TGTGCCACCAGTGATCCCCGACTAGCGGGTCAAGCTAACAATGAGCAGTTCTTC

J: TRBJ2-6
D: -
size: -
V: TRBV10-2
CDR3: CASRGPGEGSGANVLTF
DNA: TGCGCCAGCCGGGGCCCAGGGGAAGGCTCTGGGGCCAACGTCCTGACTTTC

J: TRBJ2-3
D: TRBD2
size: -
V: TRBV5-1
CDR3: CASSYGGGPEDTQYF
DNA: TGCGCCAGCAGCTACGGGGGAGGGCCTGAGGATACGCAGTATTTT

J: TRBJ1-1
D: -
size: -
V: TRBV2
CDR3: CASKQGFYGTEAFF
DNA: TGTGCCAGCAAGCAGGGTTTCTATGGCACTGAAGCTTTCTTT

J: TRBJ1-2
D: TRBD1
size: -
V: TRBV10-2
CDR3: CASSGAGGYGYTF
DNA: TGCGCCAGCAGTGGAGCAGGGGGCTATGGCTACACCTTC

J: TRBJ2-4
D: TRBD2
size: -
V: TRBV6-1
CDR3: CASSEGTSGGTLAKNIQYF
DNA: TGTGCCAGCAGTGAAGGGACTAGCGGGGGGACGTTAGCCAAAAACATTCAGTACTTC

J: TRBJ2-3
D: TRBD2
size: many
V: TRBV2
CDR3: CASILAGGHGTDTQYF
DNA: TGTGCCAGCATCCTAGCGGGGGGCCACGGCACAGATACGCAGTATTTT

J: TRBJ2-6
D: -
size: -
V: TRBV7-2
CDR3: CASSFERVGANVLTF
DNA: TGTGCCAGCAGCTTTGAGAGGGTGGGGGCCAACGTCCTGACTTTC

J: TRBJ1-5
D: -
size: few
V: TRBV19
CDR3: CASSTAGDGQPQHF
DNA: TGTGCCAGTAGTACCGCGGGTGATGGACAGCCCCAGCATTTT

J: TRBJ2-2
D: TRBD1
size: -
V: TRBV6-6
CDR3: CASSYKGADTGELFF
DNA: TGTGCCAGCAGTTACAAGGGGGCGGACACCGGGGAGCTGTTTTTT

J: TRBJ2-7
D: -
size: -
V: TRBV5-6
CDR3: CASSLMLGGEQYF
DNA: TGTGCCAGCAGCTTAATGCTCGGGGGCGAGCAGTACTTC

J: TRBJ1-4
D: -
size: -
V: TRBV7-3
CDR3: CASSPDRLEEKLFF
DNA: TGTGCCAGCAGCCCTGACAGGTTGGAAGAAAAACTGTTTTTT

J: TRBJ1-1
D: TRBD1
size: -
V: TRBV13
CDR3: CASSPLPGQGLLGTEAFF
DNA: TGTGCCAGCAGCCCACTCCCCGGACAGGGTCTTCTGGGCACTGAAGCTTTCTTT